The present entry profiles one TCR beta chain with its context. Its target antigen remains unknown. An end of the junction does not agree with germline; a read error may underlie this. Library preparation was by the immunoSEQ multiplex PCR assay. For the multiplex PCR, a mixture combining 60 forward primers for TCR Vbeta segments and 13 reverse primers for TCR Jbeta segments was used. The CDR3 region of rearranged TCR beta genes was amplified from genomic DNA by a multiplex PCR assay. The Illumina HiSeq System was used to sequence the amplified TCR beta libraries as 87-base-pair reads. In the source study's methods: A later analysis counted about 80 million unique TCR beta chains across the 550 to 800 repertoires, and approximately 11 million of these chains were shared by at least two donors. To remove PCR and sequencing errors, raw reads were error-corrected and collapsed into unique sequences using a nearest-neighbor algorithm that merged closely related sequences. V, D and J gene segments were assigned by aligning CDR3 sequences to IMGT reference sequences. For a sequence to be retained, a match of at least six nucleotides to both a V gene segment and a J gene segment was required. Rearrangements were called productive when the CDR3 lacked stop codons and stayed in frame with V and J; all others were non-productive. Following IMGT convention, CDR3 was defined as the stretch from the second conserved V-encoded cysteine to the conserved J-encoded phenylalanine. The earlier analysis of 500 to 650 of the donors excluded any sequence lacking an unambiguous match to a single V gene segment. An earlier analysis of under 750 of the donors called V segments functional above 56.7% productive rearrangements and segregating when the between-donor standard deviation exceeded 5%. A statistical classification framework was built for diagnosing cytomegalovirus status from the catalog of TCR beta chain sequences. V and J gene assignment, in a later analysis, came from comparing TCR nucleotide sequences with IMGT/GENE-DB human TR gene sequences. In a later analysis, CDR3 sequences and most-parsimonious VDJ recombination scenarios were assigned using the TCRdist pipeline. In a later analysis, each TCR beta chain was defined by its CDR3 amino acid sequence together with its V-gene family, and reads without a unique V-gene family were excluded. In a later analysis, 450 to 600 highly shared, low-generation-probability nucleotide sequences were removed to address suspected cross-contamination and a sequencing artifact. A later analysis calculated a clonal expansion index for each public chain from normalized within-repertoire ranks of inferred template counts. In a later analysis, generation probabilities were computed using a VDJ recombination model fitted to out-of-frame rearrangements, and the results were checked against IGoR. A later analysis scored TCR-TCR, TCR-HLA and TCR-CMV co-occurrence with hypergeometric tests, applying a repertoire-size bias correction to TCR pairs. A later analysis estimated false discovery rates by permuting HLA or CMV assignments 20 times. In a later analysis, co-occurring TCRs were grouped using DBSCAN, and TCRdist sequence similarity was added for clustering within HLA-allele-positive subsets. Co-occurrence clustering excluded repertoires with fewer than 30,000 or more than 120,000 public chains, plus five with anomalous nucleotide sharing. Not all clones reach the TCRdb copy of this immuneACCESS table, which keeps in-frame sequences only. Checked studies attribute under half of the gap to unresolved V genes and leave the rest unexplained. That table furnishes V, J and clone size, whereas the DNA furnished D and trimming. Recorded for this sample are roughly 150,000 clones; about 80% of them occurred a single time. The ten largest clones add up to 6.5% of the sample.

The data are from a study of cytomegalovirus exposure and HLA in healthy donors (dated by TCRdb to about 2017). About the full investigation: In an earlier analysis of 587 of the donors, about 270 Gb of sequence data and 90 million to 120 million unique TCR beta sequences from 150 million to 200 million T cells were reported. The later analysis used no new phenotypic data to find candidate immune exposures, relying instead on TCR beta sequences and their occurrence across donors. To decide whether each TCR beta V gene segment behaved as functional or pseudogenic, an earlier analysis of over 500 of the donors relied on high-throughput TCR beta sequencing. Several DR-DQ haplotypes were handled as single units for association and clustering, since linkage in the cohort was strong. Typing coverage differed by locus: A, B, C, DRB1 and DQB1 were typed in roughly 620-630 donors, DQA1 in about 500, DPA1 in approximately 600, and DPB1 in around 440. High-throughput TCR immunosequencing, statistical association of individual TCRs with disease status, and machine learning were combined to predict cytomegalovirus infection status. Every discovery cohort repertoire had been produced on one sequencing platform. The T cell repertoires of 550 to 850 subjects were profiled by immunosequencing and related to cytomegalovirus serostatus. To study patterns of TCR occurrence, a later analysis re-analyzed previously published TCR beta repertoires from 700 or so donors and added high-resolution HLA genotyping. Among about 370 genotyped donors of the cohort, an average of around 250,000 unique TCR beta nucleotide sequences was sequenced per donor, of which roughly 17% were non-productive. Donor age, sex, ethnicity and CMV serostatus were collected together with the repertoire data. The study aimed to test whether signatures of past pathogen exposure could be identified by cataloging public T cell receptors. In addition to the first cohort of hundreds of subjects, a separate validation cohort of approximately 120 different subjects was used. In a later genetic analysis, genome-wide SNP genotypes for about three fifths of the 666 donors were used, and that subset was treated as a discovery cohort. Approximately 300 gigabases of sequencing data and around 88 million unique TCR sequences made up an early release that covered under 750 HLA-typed donors. HLA typing included class I and class II loci at four-digit resolution. Of the roughly 400 genotyped donors, approximately 80% fell in the genetic ancestry cluster associated with self-reported Caucasian donors. Results and caveats for the whole study, not just this receptor: According to the authors, the approach could potentially be generalized to other disease states and immunological phenotypes. Correlated functional status among segregating V segments might reflect linkage disequilibrium, but an unknown experimental factor could not be ruled out. Compared with equally common non-associated chains, HLA-associated TCR beta chains in a later analysis were more clonally expanded and had lower generation probabilities. Specific HLA alleles were associated with around 18,000 TCR beta sequences at a false discovery rate of 0.05 in a later analysis. A cluster of highly shared sequence variants was judged likely to represent a technical artifact of the sequencing pipeline. In vitro tests confirmed that three of the cytomegalovirus-associated TCR beta chains recognize cytomegalovirus antigens. Immune exposure information for the cohort was limited to CMV serostatus. Most TCR sequences were seen in very few donors, while some public TCRs were found in many individuals. The earlier analysis of fewer than 750 of the donors excluded some 15 rarely observed V segments, including chromosome 9 orphons, because counts were too low. Roughly uniform sequencing depth across donors was assumed in presence/absence analyses, although this assumption may not hold. In an earlier analysis of more than 500 of the donors, most TCR beta V segments appeared in productive rearrangements about 90% or about 30% of the time, broadly matching IMGT annotations. The study gave a list of about 170 TCR beta chains associated with cytomegalovirus. When HLA alleles, especially DR and DQ, strongly co-occurred, attributing TCR associations to individual alleles was difficult. This cohort had only TCR beta chains sequenced, and the lack of alpha or paired-chain data limited which features could be detected. According to a later genetic analysis, donors in an Asian-associated ancestry cluster had fewer N-insertions in productive TCRs than the approximately 690-donor mean. In a later analysis, the rate of TCR association differed among HLA loci, with DRB1 alleles having the most associated TCRs and HLA-C alleles having the fewest. A later genetic analysis associated a missense DCLRE1C variant with V-gene and J-gene trimming of TCR beta chains, and an independent cohort replicated the association. Cytomegalovirus status was reported to be diagnosed by the classifier with high specificity and sensitivity in both the original and validation cohorts. A further reported finding was that TCR beta sequences accurately predicted the HLA-A and HLA-B alleles for most subjects in the first cohort. The 87-base-pair reads could not distinguish some IMGT-functional V segments, including TRBV6-2 and TRBV6-3, so those segments were excluded. Because HLA typing was missing for some donors at each locus, association tests included only the typed subset. A later analysis found that most CMV-associated TCR beta chains appeared HLA-restricted, with HLA associations seemingly driven largely by CMV exposure. Several of the top co-occurrence clusters appeared to be linked to parvovirus B19, influenza, CMV and Epstein-Barr virus, according to a later analysis.

CDR1 and CDR2 (GTSNPN, SVGIG) derive from the germline V gene (reference sequence). Measured from the cysteine to the phenylalanine, the CDR3 is 15 residues long. Just CDR3 DNA is preserved here, 45 bases in frame from base 1. The cohort comprised around 700 healthy bone marrow donors. All cohort members were sampled while nominally healthy, although unrecorded immune exposures were likely present. The donor tested CMV seropositive and was one of the 289 seropositive cohort members. A peripheral blood sample was collected from each donor, and TCR beta sequencing was performed on peripheral blood mononuclear cells. Genomic DNA was extracted from the blood cell samples with the Qiagen DNeasy Blood Extraction Kit.

The receptor's source is a middle-aged man in good health and CMV-seropositive. Sample: PBMCs. The chain couples TRBV30 to TRBJ1-6, with no confident D gene call. In nucleotides, the sequence is TGTGCCTGGAGTGGACTAAGCTCCTATAATTCACCCCCCCACTTT. Its product reads: CAWSGLSSYNSPPHF.